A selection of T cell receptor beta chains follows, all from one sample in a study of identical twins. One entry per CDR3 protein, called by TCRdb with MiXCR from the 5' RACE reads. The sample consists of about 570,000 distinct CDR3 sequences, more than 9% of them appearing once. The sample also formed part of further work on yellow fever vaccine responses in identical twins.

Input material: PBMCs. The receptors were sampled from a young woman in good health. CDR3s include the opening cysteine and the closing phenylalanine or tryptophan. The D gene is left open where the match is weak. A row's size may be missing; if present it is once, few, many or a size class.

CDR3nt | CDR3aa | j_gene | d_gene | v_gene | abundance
TGTGCCAGCAGCTTATTACGGGGTGGGGATCAGCCCCAGCATTTT | CASSLLRGGDQPQHF | TRBJ1-5 | NA | TRBV7-8 | few
TGCAGTGCTACCTCGGGACGGAACACCGGGGAGCTGTTTTTT | CSATSGRNTGELFF | TRBJ2-2 | NA | TRBV20-1 | many
TGCGCCAGCAGCTCTGGGACGGCGAGCTCCTACGAGCAGTACTTC | CASSSGTASSYEQYF | TRBJ2-7 | NA | TRBV5-1 | many
TGCAGTGCTCCCCGGGATTTTGGATACGAGCAGTACTTC | CSAPRDFGYEQYF | TRBJ2-7 | NA | TRBV20-1 | NA
TGTGCCAGCGGAGCGGCTCGTACAAACAATGAGCAGTTCTTC | CASGAARTNNEQFF | TRBJ2-1 | NA | TRBV7-2 | NA
TGTGCCAGCAGCAAAGGAAAGCGACCGCGGGACGGGAGCTCCTACGAGCAGTACTTC | CASSKGKRPRDGSSYEQYF | TRBJ2-7 | NA | TRBV21-1 | NA
TGTGCAAGTCGCCTCCATAGGAGAAGGACGATCAACAATGAGCAGTTCTTC | CASRLHRRRTINNEQFF | TRBJ2-1 | NA | TRBV12-2 | NA
TGTGCCAGCAGCGCTAGACTAGCGGGGGGCTACAATGAGCAGTTCTTC | CASSARLAGGYNEQFF | TRBJ2-1 | TRBD2 | TRBV7-3 | NA
TGTGCCAGCAGACGCGGGGGAGGAGTCGGGGAGCTGTTTTTT | CASRRGGGVGELFF | TRBJ2-2 | TRBD2 | TRBV12-3/TRBV12-4 | NA
TGTGCCAGCAGCGTAGATCCGGGGATGGAGACCCAGTACTTC | CASSVDPGMETQYF | TRBJ2-5 | NA | TRBV9 | many
TGCAGCGTTGTGAGCCGACTAAGCGGGGGGAGAGATACGCAGTATTTT | CSVVSRLSGGRDTQYF | TRBJ2-3 | TRBD2 | TRBV29-1 | few
TGCGCCAGCAGCCGGAGGCCGCTAGGACAAGAGACCCAGTACTTC | CASSRRPLGQETQYF | TRBJ2-5 | NA | TRBV4-3 | many
TGTGCCAGCAGCGCCACCCAGGAGGGGCGCATTAGCACCGGGGAGCTGTTTTTT | CASSATQEGRISTGELFF | TRBJ2-2 | NA | TRBV11-2 | few
TGCAGTGCTAACCCTCTACCTAGCGGGGGGATGATATACGAGCAGTACTTC | CSANPLPSGGMIYEQYF | TRBJ2-7 | TRBD2 | TRBV20-1 | many
TGCGCCAGCAGCCAAGAATGGGGGACAAACTACGAGCAGTACTTC | CASSQEWGTNYEQYF | TRBJ2-7 | NA | TRBV4-1 | NA
TGCAGTGCACTGACTAGCGGGAGAGGAGAGCAGTTCTTC | CSALTSGRGEQFF | TRBJ2-1 | TRBD2 | TRBV20-1 | NA
TGCAGCGTTGAGCGACAGGGGTTGGAGACCCAGTACTTC | CSVERQGLETQYF | TRBJ2-5 | TRBD1 | TRBV29-1 | many
TGCAGCGTTGAGGCTAGCGGGAGCACGAACACCGGGGAGCTGTTTTTT | CSVEASGSTNTGELFF | TRBJ2-2 | TRBD2 | TRBV29-1 | few
TGTGCCAGCAGCTTAGATGGAGGGAGGGGGGACGAGCAGTACTTC | CASSLDGGRGDEQYF | TRBJ2-7 | NA | TRBV11-2 | NA
TGTGCCAGCAGCTTAGGCGCGAGTCGGGGAACAGGAGATACGCAGTATTTT | CASSLGASRGTGDTQYF | TRBJ2-3 | NA | TRBV7-2 | many
TGCTGCGGGGGGTCAGACACTGAAGCTTTCTTT | CCGGSDTEAFF | TRBJ1-1 | NA | TRBV29-1 | once
TGTGCCAGCAGCTTGGGCAGGGTGTCCTACGAGCAGTACTTC | CASSLGRVSYEQYF | TRBJ2-7 | NA | TRBV5-6 | NA
TGCAGCGTGGCGGGACAGACAGATACGCAGTATTTT | CSVAGQTDTQYF | TRBJ2-3 | NA | TRBV29-1 | many
TGTGCTAGTGCAAAAGACAGGAACACTGAAGCTTTCTTT | CASAKDRNTEAFF | TRBJ1-1 | NA | TRBV12-5 | few
TGTGCCAGCAGCGTAGCGGGTGCCGGGAACGAGCAGTACTTC | CASSVAGAGNEQYF | TRBJ2-7 | NA | TRBV9 | NA
TGTGCTAGTGGTTTGGGGATATACGAGCAGTACTTC | CASGLGIYEQYF | TRBJ2-7 | NA | TRBV12-5 | few
TGTGCCAGCCAATCTTCGGCGGGAGGGCCAGGTACGCAGTATTTT | CASQSSAGGPGTQYF | TRBJ2-3 | TRBD2 | TRBV6-4 | few